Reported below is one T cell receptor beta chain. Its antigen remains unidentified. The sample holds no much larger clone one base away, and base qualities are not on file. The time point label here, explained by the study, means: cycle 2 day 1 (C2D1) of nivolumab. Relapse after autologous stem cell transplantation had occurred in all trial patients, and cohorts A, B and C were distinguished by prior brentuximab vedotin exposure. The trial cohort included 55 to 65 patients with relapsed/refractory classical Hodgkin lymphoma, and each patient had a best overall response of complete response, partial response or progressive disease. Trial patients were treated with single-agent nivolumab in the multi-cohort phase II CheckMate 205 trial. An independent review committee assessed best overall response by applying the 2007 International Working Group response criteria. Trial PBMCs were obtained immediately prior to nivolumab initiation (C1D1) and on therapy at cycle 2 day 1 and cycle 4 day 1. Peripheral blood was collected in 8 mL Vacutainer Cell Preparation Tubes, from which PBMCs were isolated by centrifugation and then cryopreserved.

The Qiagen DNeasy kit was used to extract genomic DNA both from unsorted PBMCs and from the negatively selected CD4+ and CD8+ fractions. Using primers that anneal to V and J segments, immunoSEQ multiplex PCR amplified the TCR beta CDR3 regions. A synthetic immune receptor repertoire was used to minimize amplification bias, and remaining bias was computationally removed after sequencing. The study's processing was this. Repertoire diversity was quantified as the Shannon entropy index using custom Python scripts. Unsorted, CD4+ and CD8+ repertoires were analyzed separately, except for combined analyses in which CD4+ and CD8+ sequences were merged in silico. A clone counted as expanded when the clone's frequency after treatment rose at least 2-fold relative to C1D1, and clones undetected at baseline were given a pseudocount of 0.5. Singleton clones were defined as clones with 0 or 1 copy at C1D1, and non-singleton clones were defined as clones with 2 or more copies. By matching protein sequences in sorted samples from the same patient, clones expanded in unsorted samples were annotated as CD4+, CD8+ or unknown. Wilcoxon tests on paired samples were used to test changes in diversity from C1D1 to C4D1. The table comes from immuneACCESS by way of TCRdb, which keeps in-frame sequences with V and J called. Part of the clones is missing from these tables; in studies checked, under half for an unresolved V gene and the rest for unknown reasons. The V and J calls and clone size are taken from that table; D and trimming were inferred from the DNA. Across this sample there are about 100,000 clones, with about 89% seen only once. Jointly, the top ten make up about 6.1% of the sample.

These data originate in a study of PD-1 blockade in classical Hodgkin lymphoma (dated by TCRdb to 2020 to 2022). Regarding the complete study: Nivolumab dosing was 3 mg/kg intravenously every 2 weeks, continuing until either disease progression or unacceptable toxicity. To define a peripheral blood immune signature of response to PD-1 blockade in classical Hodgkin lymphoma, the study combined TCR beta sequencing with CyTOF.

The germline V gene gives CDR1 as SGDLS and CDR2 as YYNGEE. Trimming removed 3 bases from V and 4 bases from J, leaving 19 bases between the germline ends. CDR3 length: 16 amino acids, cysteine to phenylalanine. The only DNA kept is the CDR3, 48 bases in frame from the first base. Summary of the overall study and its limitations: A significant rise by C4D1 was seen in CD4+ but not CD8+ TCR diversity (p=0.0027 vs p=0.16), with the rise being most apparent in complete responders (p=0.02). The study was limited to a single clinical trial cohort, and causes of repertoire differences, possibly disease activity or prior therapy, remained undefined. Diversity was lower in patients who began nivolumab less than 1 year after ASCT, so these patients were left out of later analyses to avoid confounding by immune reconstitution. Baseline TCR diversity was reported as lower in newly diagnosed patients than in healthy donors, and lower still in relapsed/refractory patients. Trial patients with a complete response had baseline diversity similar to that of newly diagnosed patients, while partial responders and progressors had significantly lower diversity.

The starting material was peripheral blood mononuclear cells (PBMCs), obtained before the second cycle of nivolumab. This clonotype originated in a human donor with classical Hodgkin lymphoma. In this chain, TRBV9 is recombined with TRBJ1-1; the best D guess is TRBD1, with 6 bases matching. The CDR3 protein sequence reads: CASSARPGQWGTEAFF. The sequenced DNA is TGTGCCAGCAGCGCTCGCCCGGGACAATGGGGCACTGAAGCTTTCTTT.